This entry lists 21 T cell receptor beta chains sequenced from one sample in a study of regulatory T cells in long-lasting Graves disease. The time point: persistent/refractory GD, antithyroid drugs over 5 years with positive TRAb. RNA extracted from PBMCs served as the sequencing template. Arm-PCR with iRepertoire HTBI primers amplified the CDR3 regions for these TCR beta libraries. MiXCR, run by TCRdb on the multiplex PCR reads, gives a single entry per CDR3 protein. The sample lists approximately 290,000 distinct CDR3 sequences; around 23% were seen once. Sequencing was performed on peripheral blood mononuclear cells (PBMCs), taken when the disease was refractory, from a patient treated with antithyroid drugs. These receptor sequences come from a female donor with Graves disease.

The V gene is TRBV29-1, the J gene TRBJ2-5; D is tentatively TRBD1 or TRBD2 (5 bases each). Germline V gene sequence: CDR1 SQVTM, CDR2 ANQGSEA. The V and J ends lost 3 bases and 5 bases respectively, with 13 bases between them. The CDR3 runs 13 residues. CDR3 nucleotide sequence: TGCAGCGTTGATGGGGGTACTGGGGAGACCCAGTACTTC. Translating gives CSVDGGTGETQYF.

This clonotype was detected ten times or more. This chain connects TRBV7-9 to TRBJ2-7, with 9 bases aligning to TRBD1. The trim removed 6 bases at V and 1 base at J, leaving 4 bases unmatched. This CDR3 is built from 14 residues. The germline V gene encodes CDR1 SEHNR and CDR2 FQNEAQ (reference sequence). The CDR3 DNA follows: TGTGCCAGCAGTAAGACAGGGGGGTCCTACGAGCAGTACTTC. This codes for CASSKTGGSYEQYF.

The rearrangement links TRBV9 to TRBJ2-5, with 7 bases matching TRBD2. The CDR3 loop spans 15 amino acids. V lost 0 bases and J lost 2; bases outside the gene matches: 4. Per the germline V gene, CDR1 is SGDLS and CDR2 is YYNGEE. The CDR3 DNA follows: TGTGCCAGCAGCGTAGATCCTAGCGGACAAGAGACCCAGTACTTC. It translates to CASSVDPSGQETQYF.

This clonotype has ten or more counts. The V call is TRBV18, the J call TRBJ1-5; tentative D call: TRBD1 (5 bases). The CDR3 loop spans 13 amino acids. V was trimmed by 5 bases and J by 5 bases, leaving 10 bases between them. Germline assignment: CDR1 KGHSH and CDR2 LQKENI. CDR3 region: CASSTGDDQPQHF. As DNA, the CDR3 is TGTGCCAGCTCAACGGGGGACGATCAGCCCCAGCATTTT.

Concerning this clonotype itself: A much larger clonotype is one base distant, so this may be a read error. CDR3 amino acids: CASSRDREGYAF. The CDR3 region has the DNA TGTGCCAGCAGTAGGGACAGGGAAGGCTACGCCTTC. The chain couples TRBV6-1 to TRBJ1-2, with 9 nucleotides matching TRBD1. CDR1 is MNHNS and CDR2 is SASEGT in the germline V gene. The CDR3 has 12 residues.

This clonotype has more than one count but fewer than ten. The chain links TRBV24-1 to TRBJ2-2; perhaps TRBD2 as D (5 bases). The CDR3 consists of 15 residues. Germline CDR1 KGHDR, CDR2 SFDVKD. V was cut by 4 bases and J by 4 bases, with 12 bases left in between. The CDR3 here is CATSDLDSVTGELFF. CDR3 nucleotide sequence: TGTGCCACCAGTGACTTGGACTCTGTCACCGGGGAGCTGTTTTTT.

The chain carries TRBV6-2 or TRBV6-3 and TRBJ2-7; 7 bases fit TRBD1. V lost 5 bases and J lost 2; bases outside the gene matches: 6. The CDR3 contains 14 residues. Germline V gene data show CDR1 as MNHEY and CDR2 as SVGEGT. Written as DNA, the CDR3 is TGTGCCAGCAGTGTACAGAGGGGGCCCTACGAGCAGTACTTC. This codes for CASSVQRGPYEQYF.

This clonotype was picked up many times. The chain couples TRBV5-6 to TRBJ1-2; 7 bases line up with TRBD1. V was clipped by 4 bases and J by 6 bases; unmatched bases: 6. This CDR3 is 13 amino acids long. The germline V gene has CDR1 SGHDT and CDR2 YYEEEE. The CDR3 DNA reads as TGTGCCAGCAGCCCGACAGGGAGGCATGGCTACACCTTC. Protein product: CASSPTGRHGYTF.

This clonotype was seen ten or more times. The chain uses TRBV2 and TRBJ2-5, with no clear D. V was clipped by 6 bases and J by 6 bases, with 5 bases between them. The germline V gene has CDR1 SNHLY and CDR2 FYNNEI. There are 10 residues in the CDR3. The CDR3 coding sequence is TGTGCCAGCAGGGGCCAGACCCAGTACTTC. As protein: CASRGQTQYF.

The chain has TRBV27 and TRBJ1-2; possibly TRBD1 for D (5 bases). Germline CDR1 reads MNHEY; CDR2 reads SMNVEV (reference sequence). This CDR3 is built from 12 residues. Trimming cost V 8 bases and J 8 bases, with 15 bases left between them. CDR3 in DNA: TGTGCCAGCGGACGGGGGGACCAGGGCTACACCTTC. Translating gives CASGRGDQGYTF.

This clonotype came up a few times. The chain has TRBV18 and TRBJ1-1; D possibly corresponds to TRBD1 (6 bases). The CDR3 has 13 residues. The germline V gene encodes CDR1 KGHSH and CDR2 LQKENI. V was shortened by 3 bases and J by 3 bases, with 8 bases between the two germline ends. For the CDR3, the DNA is TGTGCCAGCTCACCCGGGGGGCACACTGAAGCTTTCTTT. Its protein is CASSPGGHTEAFF. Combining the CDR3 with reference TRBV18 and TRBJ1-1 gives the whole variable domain NAGVMQNPRHLVRRRGQEARLRCSPMKGHSHVYWYRQLPEEGLKFMVYLQKENIIDESGMPKERFSAEFPKEGPSILRIQQVVRGDSAAYFCASSPGGHTEAFFGQGTRLTVV.

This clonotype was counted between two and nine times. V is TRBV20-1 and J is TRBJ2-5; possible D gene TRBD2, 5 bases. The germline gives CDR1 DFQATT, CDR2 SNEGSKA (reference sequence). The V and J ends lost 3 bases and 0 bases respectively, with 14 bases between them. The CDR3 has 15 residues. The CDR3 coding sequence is TGCAGTGCTAGTTATTCGGGATTGTACCAAGAGACCCAGTACTTC. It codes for CSASYSGLYQETQYF.

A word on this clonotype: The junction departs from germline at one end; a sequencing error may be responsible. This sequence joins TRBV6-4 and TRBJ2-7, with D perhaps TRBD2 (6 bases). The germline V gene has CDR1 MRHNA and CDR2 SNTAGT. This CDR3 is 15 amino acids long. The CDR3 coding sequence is TGTGCCAGCAGTTACTCGACGGGAGAAGTGGCCGAGCAGTACTTC. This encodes CASSYSTGEVAEQYF.

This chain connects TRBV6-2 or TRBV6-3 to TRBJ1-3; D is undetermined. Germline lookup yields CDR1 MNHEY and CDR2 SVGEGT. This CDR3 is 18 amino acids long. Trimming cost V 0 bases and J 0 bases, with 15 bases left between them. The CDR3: CASSYSVRTPSSGNTIYF. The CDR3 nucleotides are TGTGCCAGCAGTTACTCGGTGCGAACCCCAAGCTCTGGAAACACCATATATTTT.

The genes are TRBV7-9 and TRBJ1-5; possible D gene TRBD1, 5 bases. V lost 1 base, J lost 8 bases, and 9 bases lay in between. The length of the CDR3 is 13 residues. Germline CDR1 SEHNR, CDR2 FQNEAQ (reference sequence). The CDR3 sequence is CASSLEGSEPQHF. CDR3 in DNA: TGTGCCAGCAGCTTAGAGGGGTCGGAGCCCCAGCATTTT.

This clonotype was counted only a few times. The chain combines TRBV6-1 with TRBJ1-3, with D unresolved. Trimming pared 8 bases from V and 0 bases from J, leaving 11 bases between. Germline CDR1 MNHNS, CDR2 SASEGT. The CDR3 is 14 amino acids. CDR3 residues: CASRHENSGNTIYF. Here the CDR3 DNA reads TGTGCCAGCCGTCACGAGAACTCTGGAAACACCATATATTTT.

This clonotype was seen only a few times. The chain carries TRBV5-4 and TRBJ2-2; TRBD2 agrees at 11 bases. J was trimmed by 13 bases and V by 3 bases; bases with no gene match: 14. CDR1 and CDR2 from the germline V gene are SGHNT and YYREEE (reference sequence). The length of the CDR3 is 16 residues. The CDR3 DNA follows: TGTGCCAGCAGCTCCCGGACTAGCGGGCCCGCTTTTGGGCTGTTTTTT. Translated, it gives CASSSRTSGPAFGLFF.

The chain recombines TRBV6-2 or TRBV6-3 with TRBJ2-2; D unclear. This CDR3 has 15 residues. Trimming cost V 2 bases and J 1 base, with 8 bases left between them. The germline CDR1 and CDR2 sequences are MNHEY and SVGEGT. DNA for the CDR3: TGTGCCAGCAGTTACGGGCTAATGAACACCGGGGAGCTGTTTTTT. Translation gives CASSYGLMNTGELFF.

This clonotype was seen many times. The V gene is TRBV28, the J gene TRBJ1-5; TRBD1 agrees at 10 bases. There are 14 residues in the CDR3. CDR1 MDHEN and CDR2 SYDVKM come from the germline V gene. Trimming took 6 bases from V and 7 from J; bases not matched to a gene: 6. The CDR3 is CASRRQGAGQPQHF. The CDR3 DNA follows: TGTGCCAGCAGAAGACAGGGGGCGGGACAGCCCCAGCATTTT.

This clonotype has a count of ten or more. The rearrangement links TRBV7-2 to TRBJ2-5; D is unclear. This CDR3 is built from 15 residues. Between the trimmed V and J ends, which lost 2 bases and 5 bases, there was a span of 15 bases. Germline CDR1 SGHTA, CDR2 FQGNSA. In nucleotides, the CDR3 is TGTGCCAGCAGCTTAAGGGCAGGAAATCGCGAGACCCAGTACTTC. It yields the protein CASSLRAGNRETQYF.

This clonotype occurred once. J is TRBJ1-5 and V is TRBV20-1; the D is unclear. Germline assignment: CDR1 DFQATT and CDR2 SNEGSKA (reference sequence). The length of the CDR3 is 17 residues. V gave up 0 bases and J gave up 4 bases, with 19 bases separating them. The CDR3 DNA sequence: TGCAGTGCTAGAGATCGTGGAGGATCCTTTAGGAATCAGCCCCAGCATTTT. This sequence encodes CSARDRGGSFRNQPQHF.